A selection of T cell receptor beta chains follows, all from one sample in a study of blood T cell repertoires in COVID-19. Libraries were prepared by immunoSEQ multiplex PCR; TCRdb keeps only in-frame clonotypes and omits some of them. The repertoire holds approximately 200,000 clones, with roughly four fifths as singletons. The sequenced sample was PBMCs or T cells enriched from blood (not recorded which). The source of these receptors is a man in his forties who had recovered from COVID-19. CDR3s include the opening cysteine and the closing phenylalanine or tryptophan. Fields, in order: D gene, J gene, clone size, V gene, CDR3 DNA, CDR3 protein. A D gene is named only where the DNA matches it firmly. Only part of the rows carry a size: once, few, many, or a class if the clone is expanded.

d_gene: NA; j_gene: TRBJ2-3; abundance: NA; v_gene: TRBV10-3; CDR3nt: TGTGCCGCCCGCCAGGCAGGCGGCACAGATACGCAGTATTTT; CDR3aa: CAARQAGGTDTQYF
d_gene: NA; j_gene: TRBJ1-5; abundance: once; v_gene: TRBV12-3/TRBV12-4; CDR3nt: TGTGCCAGCAAGACATCTGGCCAGCCCCAGCATTTT; CDR3aa: CASKTSGQPQHF
d_gene: NA; j_gene: TRBJ1-6; abundance: NA; v_gene: TRBV19; CDR3nt: TGTGCCAGTAGTATAGATTTCGGGGAGAATTCACCCCTCCACTTT; CDR3aa: CASSIDFGENSPLHF
d_gene: TRBD2; j_gene: TRBJ2-5; abundance: NA; v_gene: TRBV6-1; CDR3nt: TGTGCCAGCAGTGAAATAGCGGGAGGGCCCGGGGAGACCCAGTACTTC; CDR3aa: CASSEIAGGPGETQYF
d_gene: NA; j_gene: TRBJ2-3; abundance: NA; v_gene: TRBV13; CDR3nt: TGTGCCAGCAGCCTATTTAGGACATCTGGGGGGAATACGCAGTATTTT; CDR3aa: CASSLFRTSGGNTQYF
d_gene: NA; j_gene: TRBJ2-3; abundance: NA; v_gene: TRBV6-5; CDR3nt: TGTGCCAGCAGTTACTCAGGCGGGGGCGGCACAGATACGCAGTATTTT; CDR3aa: CASSYSGGGGTDTQYF
d_gene: NA; j_gene: TRBJ1-2; abundance: NA; v_gene: TRBV28; CDR3nt: TGTGCCAGCAGTTTGGGGCAGGGAGGTCATGGCTACACCTTC; CDR3aa: CASSLGQGGHGYTF
d_gene: TRBD2; j_gene: TRBJ2-1; abundance: NA; v_gene: TRBV9; CDR3nt: TGTGCCAGCAGCGTAGGGGGACTAGCGGGAAATGAGCAGTTCTTC; CDR3aa: CASSVGGLAGNEQFF
d_gene: NA; j_gene: TRBJ2-7; abundance: NA; v_gene: TRBV7-2; CDR3nt: TGTGCCAGCAGCTTCGGGGGAGGCTACGAGCAGTACTTC; CDR3aa: CASSFGGGYEQYF
d_gene: TRBD1; j_gene: TRBJ1-6; abundance: NA; v_gene: TRBV6-5; CDR3nt: TGTGCCAGCACCCACCGGGACAGGGATTCACCCCTCCACTTT; CDR3aa: CASTHRDRDSPLHF
d_gene: TRBD1; j_gene: TRBJ1-5; abundance: NA; v_gene: TRBV9; CDR3nt: TGTGCCAGCAGCGTAGAAGGACGAGGGGAGACAGGGGGCAACAATCAGCCCCAGCATTTT; CDR3aa: CASSVEGRGETGGNNQPQHF
d_gene: NA; j_gene: TRBJ1-1; abundance: NA; v_gene: TRBV12-5; CDR3nt: TGTGCTAGTGGCACCCCCCCAGGGAACACTGAAGCTTTCTTT; CDR3aa: CASGTPPGNTEAFF
d_gene: TRBD1; j_gene: TRBJ1-1; abundance: NA; v_gene: TRBV5-1; CDR3nt: TGCGCCAGCAGCTTGACAGGGGATGGTATGAACACTGAAGCTTTCTTT; CDR3aa: CASSLTGDGMNTEAFF
d_gene: NA; j_gene: TRBJ2-7; abundance: NA; v_gene: TRBV6-2/TRBV6-3; CDR3nt: TGTGCCAGCAGTTACTCGGAGTACGAGCAGTACTTC; CDR3aa: CASSYSEYEQYF
d_gene: TRBD1; j_gene: TRBJ1-2; abundance: NA; v_gene: TRBV2; CDR3nt: TGTGCCAGCAGTGGGGGTTTGAGACAGGGGATTGGCTACACCTTC; CDR3aa: CASSGGLRQGIGYTF